This T cell receptor (beta chain) was captured in a study of blood T cell repertoires in COVID-19. As for the study in general: The United States, Italy and Spain were the sources of the acute and convalescent COVID-19 samples. In each case, the material was cDNA or gDNA derived from T cells, B-cell-depleted T cells, or PBMCs.

Authors' analysis steps: Amplification from reference gene primers served as the basis for estimated nucleated cell counts. Generated by immunoSEQ multiplex PCR, the TCRdb table keeps only in-frame clones and is missing some. Clonal size and the V and J genes are those of that table, whereas D and trimming came from the DNA. The sample includes about 81,000 clones, roughly 95% of them seen just once. The CDR3 runs to 18 residues. Germline V CDR1 and CDR2: SGHDN, FVKESK. Trimming removed 5 bases from V and 3 bases from J; junction bases left unmatched: 9. The clonotype comes from a human donor with active COVID-19. The donor label of this sample is uncertain. The sequenced sample was peripheral blood. The gene calls are TRBV14 and TRBJ2-1; TRBD2 agrees at 14 bases. As DNA, the CDR3 is TGTGCCAGCAGCACGACTAGCGGGAGGGTAAGCTACTACAATGAGCAGTTCTTC. Protein product: CASSTTSGRVSYYNEQFF.